This TCR beta chain was sequenced for a study of blood T cells in healthy people across ages (dated by TCRdb to the mid-2010s). Regarding the research as a whole: Template switching captured roughly one uniquely barcoded TCR beta cDNA molecule per two T cells in model experiments. Using the same blood draw, the study looked at two additional independent replicas of 1 million unique cDNA reads for two donors, one aged 18 to 30 and the other aged 80 or older. The donors were divided into four age groups: young (average approximately 16 years), middle-aged (roughly 40), aged (approximately 62) and long-lived (around 87). Using deep sequencing normalized with unique cDNA molecular identifiers, the study measured how TCR beta repertoire diversity changes with age.

Points on this clonotype: This clone's antigen is unknown. Base-call qualities are not available, and no considerably larger clone is one nucleotide away.

Preparation of the library involved 5' RACE. The listed sequencing device is Illumina HiSeq 2500. A second PCR of about 6 to 11 cycles was run with a J-beta primer mix and a sample-barcoded 5' primer. Each TCR beta cDNA molecule received a unique molecular identifier from a template-switch 5' adaptor carrying 12 random nucleotides. At least 2.5 million CDR3-containing paired-end reads were obtained from each sample. First-strand cDNA synthesis was performed from all RNA using the Mint cDNA synthesis kit, with priming by a TRBC-specific oligonucleotide. Following uracil-DNA glycosylase treatment, a first 18-cycle PCR with universal primers M1SS and BC2_uni_R was performed on all cDNA. On the authors' methods: For normalization, 1 million high-quality reads were randomly selected from each sample, with every read carrying a distinct molecular identifier. Instead of being binned into consensus sequences, reads with shared molecular identifiers were discarded. MiTCR, with a Q25 quality threshold and the strictest error-elimination algorithm, was used for CDR3 identification, clonotype clustering and error correction. A nonparametric unseen species model using Euler transformation provided a lower-bound estimate of total TCR beta diversity. TCRdb trimmed public reads at Q25 via fastp, called clones via MiXCR and kept in-frame beta chains. All rows with the same CDR3 protein become a single entry with the most common DNA and genes. The V and J calls here are based on TCRdb, not the publication. The sample contains roughly 1,000,000 distinct CDR3 sequences, about 23% of them found a single time. The ten biggest clones cover around 0.75% of the sample.

The CDR1 and CDR2 encoded by the germline V gene are MDHEN and SYDVKM. Counted from cysteine to phenylalanine, this CDR3 has 12 amino acids. Only CDR3 DNA remains: 36 bases, in frame from the first base. What the research found in general, with its limitations: Estimates of total diversity from one million sequenced T cells were regarded as lower bounds and underestimates. A strong correlation was found between observed TCR beta diversity and the percentage of naive T cells measured by flow cytometry. The CMV infection status of donors was not known, potentially confounding age-related changes in expanded clonotypes. As age increased, observed TCR beta diversity per million T cells dropped in a roughly linear way, and a significant reduction was already evident by age about 40. Because profiling used bulk unsorted PBMCs, naive and antigen-experienced compartments could not be compared conclusively. The long-lived group showed more naive CD4+ T cells, fewer expanded clones and increased TCR diversity than the aged group, suggesting age selection.

Systemically healthy Caucasian individuals from Russia, 35 to 50 in total and aged about 6 to 100 years, were included as donors. Around 9.8 milliliters of peripheral blood were collected from each donor into EDTA-treated Vacutainer tubes. PBMCs were isolated by Ficoll-Paque density-gradient centrifugation, with at least 6 million obtained per sample. Total RNA was extracted from PBMCs with Trizol reagent, with at least 6 micrograms obtained per sample. For every donor, flow cytometry on a PBMC aliquot measured the percentage of naive CD45RAhigh/CD27high T cells. These sequences were also reported in another study, on T cells of mothers and their children. Drawing on the second study: Nine systemically healthy Caucasian individuals served as donors, namely three mothers together with their six children. cDNA synthesis consumed the entire amount of extracted RNA, loaded at approximately 1.6 ug RNA in each 15 ul reaction. In the second PCR, the M1S primer introduced both the sample barcodes and 2-4 random nucleotides. Over 9.5 million TCR beta CDR3 reads came from each mother, compared with roughly 2.8 million reads from each child. TCR recombination output is similarly shaped by thymic selection in related and unrelated pairs, with a minor effect exerted by inherited differences. Normalized repertoire overlap was always slightly but never significantly higher in related than unrelated mother-child pairs. No persistent microchimeric T cell clones were detected, at a sensitivity of roughly 100 clones per million clonotypes. Deep NGS was used in the study to compare the TCR beta repertoires of mothers and children and to look for features that separate related mother-child pairs from unrelated individuals. On average, the children were around 11 +/- 4 years old, while the mothers were about 38 +/- 4 years old. After adapter ligation was performed with NEBNext reagents, the libraries were sequenced on an Illumina HiSeq 2000 with 100+100 nt paired-end reads. Mother and child libraries were prepared a month apart and sequenced in separate runs to prevent cross-contamination. For each donor, between 500,000 and 2,000,000 distinct TCR beta clonotypes were identified. Naive TCR beta clonotypes were estimated from low-frequency clonotypes matched to each donor's FACS-determined naive share, without sorting.

This receptor was obtained from a girl aged 2 to 9 in good health. The sequenced material came from blood. The sequence links TRBV28 to TRBJ2-1; the D gene is not confidently resolved. The J call may be mistaken, given a closer DNA end match to TRBJ2-7. The DNA sequence is given as TGTGCCAGCAGCACCACCAGCGACGAGCAGTACTTC. This codes for CASSTTSDEQYF.